The 13 T cell receptor beta chains presented below share a single source sample, sequenced in a study of T cell repertoires in cytomegalovirus infection. One entry per CDR3 protein, called by TCRdb with MiXCR from the reads. The sample lists approximately 490,000 distinct CDR3 sequences; about 10% were seen once. Sequencing was done on a sample of PBMCs. The receptors originated from a human donor in good health (CMV status not recorded). Some clones in this sample may be carry-over from other donors' samples.

This rearrangement joins TRBV4-2 to TRBJ1-3, with D uncertain. CDR1 and CDR2 (germline): LGHNA, YNFKEQ. The CDR3 sequence is 16 residues long. V lost 2 bases to trimming and J lost 0 bases, with 11 bases between them. CDR3 sequence reads: CASSQQVLGSGNTIYF. CDR3 sequence (DNA): TGTGCCAGCAGCCAACAGGTTTTGGGCTCTGGAAACACCATATATTTT.

This clonotype was seen ten or more times. J is TRBJ1-1 and V is TRBV7-2; D uncertain. This CDR3 region has 15 residues. Germline CDR1 and CDR2: SGHTA and FQGNSA. Trimming shortened V by 4 bases and J by 0 bases, and 12 bases separated the two germline ends. CDR3 region: CASSSFGRLNTEAFF. CDR3 coding DNA: TGTGCCAGCAGCTCCTTTGGACGGTTGAACACTGAAGCTTTCTTT.

This clonotype was recorded at least ten times. The chain's CDR3 is CASSGLRTEQFF. The CDR3 DNA is TGTGCCAGCAGTGGACTCAGGACTGAGCAGTTCTTC. This sequence joins TRBV6-1 and TRBJ2-1; D is undetermined. The V gene's germline CDR1 is MNHNS and CDR2 SASEGT. CDR3 length: 12 amino acids. Trimming took 4 bases from V and 9 from J, leaving 10 bases between them.

This clonotype was seen more than once but under ten times. The V gene is TRBV14, the J gene TRBJ2-7, with D hard to call. Germline V gene sequence: CDR1 SGHDN, CDR2 FVKESK. The CDR3 has 12 amino acids. V gave up 4 bases and J gave up 5 bases, with 9 bases separating them. CDR3 nucleotides: TGTGCCAGCAGCCCATCCTCGAACGAGCAGTACTTC. Protein: CASSPSSNEQYF.

This clonotype has at least ten counts. This chain links TRBV7-9 with TRBJ2-5; 8 bases are a match to TRBD2. CDR1 and CDR2 from the germline V gene are SEHNR and FQNEAQ (reference sequence). V shed 5 bases and J 3 bases; nucleotides not matched to a gene: 5. The CDR3 is 14 residues long. CDR3 sequence (DNA): TGTGCCAGCAGCGCCCTTAGCGGGAAAGAGACCCAGTACTTC. This gives the protein CASSALSGKETQYF.

This clonotype was seen ten or more times. The chain carries TRBV28 and TRBJ2-1; 12 nucleotides align to TRBD1. The CDR3 is made up of 17 amino acids. In germline, CDR1 is MDHEN, CDR2 SYDVKM. After removal of 2 bases from V and 6 bases from J, the junction contained 8 bases not matched to a gene. The CDR3 loop is CASSLGWDRGPGNEQFF. CDR3 bases: TGTGCCAGCAGTTTAGGTTGGGACAGGGGGCCGGGCAATGAGCAGTTCTTC.

This clonotype has a handful of counts. The chain uses TRBV10-3 and TRBJ2-3; tentative D call: TRBD2 (5 bases). Germline V gene data show CDR1 as ENHRY and CDR2 as SYGVKD. The ends were cut back, 5 bases at V and 1 base at J, with 7 bases in the middle. CDR3 size: 13 residues. CDR3 coding DNA: TGTGCCATCAGTTCGAGGGGCACAGATACGCAGTATTTT. Amino acid sequence: CAISSRGTDTQYF.

This clonotype was counted ten times or more. The V and J genes are TRBV6-1 and TRBJ2-3; TRBD2 matches 9 bases. The V segment lost 5 bases and the J segment 4 bases; nucleotides outside the gene matches: 19. Germline CDR1 and CDR2: MNHNS and SASEGT. This CDR3 has 19 residues. In nucleotides, the CDR3 is TGTGCCAGCAGTACCCTCGGGCGGGGGGGATATTTGGAGTCAGATACGCAGTATTTT. Amino acid sequence: CASSTLGRGGYLESDTQYF.

This clonotype appeared a few times. A much larger clone lies a single base off, so this may be a read error. This chain links TRBV7-6 with TRBJ2-5, with TRBD1 matching 7 bases. The CDR3 totals 15 residues. The germline CDR1 and CDR2 sequences are SGHVS and FNYEAQ. The ends lost 9 bases at V and 1 base at J; junction bases unmatched: 11. The CDR3 protein is CARSTSGTVQETQYF. CDR3 in DNA: TGTGCCAGGAGCACCTCCGGGACAGTCCAAGAGACCCAGTACTTC.

This clonotype was seen ten or more times. This sequence joins TRBV6-5 and TRBJ1-6, with D possibly being TRBD1 (5 bases). The CDR3 spans 14 residues. V shed 2 bases and J shed 5 bases, with 7 bases lying between them. The V gene's germline CDR1 is MNHEY and CDR2 SVGAGI. The CDR3 spells CASSYGGDNSPLHF. The CDR3 coding sequence is TGTGCCAGCAGTTACGGGGGGGATAATTCACCCCTCCACTTT.

This clonotype was seen at least ten times. The chain employs TRBV7-8 and TRBJ2-7; D is uncertain. From germline, CDR1 is SGHVS and CDR2 FQNEAQ. There are 13 residues in the CDR3. V was pared by 6 bases and J by 4 bases, with 13 bases between. The CDR3 nucleotides are TGTGCCAGCAGTCCCCCGACGGCTTACGAGCAGTACTTC. Protein product: CASSPPTAYEQYF.

This clonotype has ten or more counts. In DNA form, the CDR3 reads TGTGCCACCCGGAGTGGGAGTGACAATGAGCAGTTCTTC. This codes for CATRSGSDNEQFF. The V gene is TRBV18, the J gene TRBJ2-1; perhaps TRBD2 as D (5 bases). CDR3 length equals 13 residues. The V end was cut by 10 bases, the J end by 5 bases, with 15 bases between. Per the germline V gene, CDR1 is KGHSH and CDR2 is LQKENI.

Many counts were recorded for this clonotype. The J gene is TRBJ1-2, the V gene TRBV7-2, with 8 nucleotides matching TRBD1. CDR3 length equals 14 residues. V lost 5 bases, J lost 2 bases, and 4 bases stayed unmatched. The germline V gene has CDR1 SGHTA and CDR2 FQGNSA. In DNA form, the CDR3 reads TGTGCCAGCAGCCCCCGGACAGGGAACTATGGCTACACCTTC. Its translation is CASSPRTGNYGYTF.